This passage covers 24 T cell receptor beta chains from one sample sequenced in a study of cytomegalovirus exposure and HLA in healthy donors. PCR primers comprised 60 Vbeta and 13 Jbeta primers. Measured with immunoSEQ multiplex PCR; TCRdb has only the in-frame clones, and not every one. The table lists about 280,000 clones, 70% to 90% of them singletons. Sequencing input: PBMCs. These receptors were collected from a woman younger than 30 in good health and CMV-seronegative.

Turning to this clone: One end of the junction is discordant with germline, which a read error may explain. The chain employs TRBV6-6 and TRBJ2-1; 10 positions match TRBD2. Germline CDR1 reads MNHNY; CDR2 reads SVGAGI (reference sequence). The CDR3 sequence is 16 residues long. The CDR3 loop reads CAGSSIAGGVMNEQFF. In nucleotides, the CDR3 is TGTGCCGGCAGTTCGATAGCGGGGGGCGTTATGAATGAGCAGTTCTTC.

Here the CDR3 DNA reads TGTGCCAGCAGGAGAGGACAGGCACCTCAAGAGACCCAGTACTTC. Protein sequence: CASRRGQAPQETQYF. The chain links TRBV6-5 to TRBJ2-5; 7 bases are shared with TRBD1. This CDR3 spans 15 amino acids. The germline CDR1 and CDR2 sequences are MNHEY and SVGAGI. Germline trimming cut 6 bases from V and 2 bases from J; bases unmatched to any gene: 9.

The chain joins TRBV7-2 to TRBJ2-3; perhaps TRBD1 as D (5 bases). Trimming shortened V by 5 bases and J by 5 bases, and 14 bases separated the two germline ends. The CDR3 spans 14 residues. CDR1 and CDR2 (germline): SGHTA, FQGNSA. The CDR3 protein is CASSQRGLRDTQYF. Written as DNA, the CDR3 is TGTGCCAGCAGCCAAAGGGGTCTGCGAGATACGCAGTATTTT.

V is TRBV6-5 and J is TRBJ1-3; D perhaps matches TRBD1 (6 bases). This CDR3 has 15 amino acids. In germline, CDR1 is MNHEY, CDR2 SVGAGI. V dropped 6 bases and J dropped 0 bases, with 12 bases sitting between them. The CDR3 bases are TGTGCCAGCAGGGCCGGGACAAACTCTGGAAACACCATATATTTT. Translation: CASRAGTNSGNTIYF.

The chain recombines TRBV29-1 with TRBJ2-3, with 10 bases fitting TRBD2. Losses at the gene ends were 8 bases for V and 8 bases for J; bases not matched to a gene: 16. The CDR3 is 15 amino acids. From germline, CDR1 is SQVTM and CDR2 ANQGSEA. CDR3 sequence (DNA): TGCAGCTTACGACTGCAGCGGGGGGGCGTCGGTACGCAGTATTTT. The encoded protein is CSLRLQRGGVGTQYF.

This chain connects TRBV18 to TRBJ2-7; 8 bases match TRBD1. V trimming: 1 base; J trimming: 4 bases; junction bases outside the gene matches: 6. Germline V gene lookup returns CDR1 KGHSH and CDR2 LQKENI. The CDR3 contains 15 residues. The CDR3 sequence is CASSPLRTGKYEQYF. For the CDR3, the DNA is TGTGCCAGCTCACCACTTCGGACAGGGAAATACGAGCAGTACTTC.

CDR3 DNA sequence: TGTGCCAGTAGTAAGGCGCCTTTATCCGATACTAACACGTCTCCACATCTTAGTCAGCCCCAGCATTTT. Protein sequence: CASSKAPLSDTNTSPHLSQPQHF. The V call is TRBV19, the J call TRBJ1-5; no definite D call. V was trimmed by 4 bases and J by 6 bases, leaving 40 bases between them. This CDR3 contains 23 residues. Germline CDR1 reads LNHDA; CDR2 reads SQIVND (reference sequence).

V gene TRBV28 combines with J gene TRBJ1-5; possible D gene TRBD1, 5 bases. This CDR3 spans 15 amino acids. V was pared by 5 bases and J by 0 bases, with 11 bases between. Germline lookup yields CDR1 MDHEN and CDR2 SYDVKM. The CDR3 nucleotides read TGTGCCAGCAGTCCGACGGGGGTTAGCAATCAGCCCCAGCATTTT. Encoded protein: CASSPTGVSNQPQHF.

The chain combines TRBV6-5 with TRBJ1-3; the D is unclear. V shed 7 bases and J shed 7 bases, with 14 bases lying between them. Germline CDR1 MNHEY, CDR2 SVGAGI. This CDR3 spans 13 amino acids. DNA of the CDR3: TGTGCCAGCACCTCCCCCACCGGGAACACCATATATTTT. This gives the protein CASTSPTGNTIYF.

The chain joins TRBV2 to TRBJ2-2; D is undetermined. Germline CDR1 SNHLY, CDR2 FYNNEI. This CDR3 contains 13 residues. V was trimmed by 10 bases and J by 3 bases, leaving 12 bases between them. The CDR3 DNA sequence: TGTGCCACCTACTGGCAGGACACCGGGGAGCTGTTTTTT. The encoded protein is CATYWQDTGELFF. The variable domain in full, with the rest retrieved from reference TRBV2 and TRBJ2-2, is EPEVTQTPSHQVTQMGQEVILRCVPISNHLYFYWYRQILGQKVEFLVSFYNNEISEKSEIFDDQFSVERPDGSNFTLKIRSTKLEDSAMYFCATYWQDTGELFFGEGSRLTVL.

V and J are TRBV11-1 and TRBJ1-1, with D possibly being TRBD1 (6 bases). The CDR3 spans 14 residues. CDR1 is SGHAT and CDR2 is FQDESV in the germline V gene (reference sequence). Trimming removed 1 base at V and 4 bases at J, with 10 bases between. The CDR3 here is CASSLDREPTEAFF. The CDR3 DNA reads TGTGCCAGCAGCTTAGACAGGGAGCCCACTGAAGCTTTCTTT.

The rearrangement uses TRBV7-3 and TRBJ2-2; D not certain. The CDR3 spans 14 residues. CDR1 is SGHTA and CDR2 is FQGTGA in the germline V gene. V lost 6 bases and J 7 bases, leaving 15 bases between the germline ends. The CDR3 loop is CASSLSPRFGELFF. DNA of the CDR3: TGTGCCAGCAGTCTCTCCCCGCGGTTCGGGGAGCTGTTTTTT. The whole variable domain, filled in from reference TRBV7-3 and TRBJ2-2, reads GAGVSQTPSNKVTEKGKYVELRCDPISGHTALYWYRQSLGQGPEFLIYFQGTGAADDSGLPNDRFFAVRPEGSVSTLKIQRTERGDSAVYLCASSLSPRFGELFFGEGSRLTVL.

The chain is built from TRBV19 and TRBJ2-7; weak D call: TRBD1 (5 bases). In germline, CDR1 is LNHDA, CDR2 SQIVND (reference sequence). Trimming shortened V by 2 bases and J by 0 bases, and 8 bases separated the two germline ends. The CDR3 totals 14 residues. DNA for the CDR3: TGTGCCAGTAGTATACAAAGGGGCTCCTACGAGCAGTACTTC. Amino acids: CASSIQRGSYEQYF.

The gene calls are TRBV5-1 and TRBJ1-4; 9 nucleotides align to TRBD1. The V segment lost 4 bases and the J segment 5 bases; nucleotides outside the gene matches: 3. Germline CDR1 SGHRS, CDR2 YFSETQ. The CDR3 length is 14 residues. In nucleotides, the CDR3 is TGCGCCAGCAGCCCACAGGGGGCGAATGAAAAACTGTTTTTT. It is translated as CASSPQGANEKLFF.

The rearrangement joins TRBV19 to TRBJ1-1, with no clear D. From germline, CDR1 is LNHDA and CDR2 SQIVND (reference sequence). The CDR3 has 15 amino acids. The ends were cut back, 4 bases at V and 0 bases at J, with 12 bases in the middle. CDR3 residues: CASSTVAGMNTEAFF. CDR3 DNA sequence: TGTGCCAGTAGTACAGTAGCCGGCATGAACACTGAAGCTTTCTTT.

The chain couples TRBV12-5 to TRBJ2-7, with a possible D match to TRBD2 (6 bases). From germline, CDR1 is LGHNT and CDR2 FRNRAP. CDR3 length: 15 amino acids. The germline V and J ends were trimmed by 3 bases and 0 bases, with 12 bases remaining between them. The CDR3 is CASGLPRGSSYEQYF. The CDR3 DNA reads TGTGCTAGTGGTTTACCCCGGGGGAGCTCCTACGAGCAGTACTTC.

This chain uses TRBV18 with TRBJ1-1; D is perhaps TRBD1 (6 bases). Germline V gene sequence: CDR1 KGHSH, CDR2 LQKENI. The CDR3 covers 16 residues. V lost 2 bases to trimming and J lost 3 bases, with 16 bases between them. Here the CDR3 DNA reads TGTGCCAGCTCACCAAGTCCAGGGGATTTTGACACTGAAGCTTTCTTT. It translates to CASSPSPGDFDTEAFF. The entire variable domain, with the rest obtained from reference TRBV18 and TRBJ1-1, is as follows: NAGVMQNPRHLVRRRGQEARLRCSPMKGHSHVYWYRQLPEEGLKFMVYLQKENIIDESGMPKERFSAEFPKEGPSILRIQQVVRGDSAAYFCASSPSPGDFDTEAFFGQGTRLTVV.

Only a few counts were recorded for this clone. This same CDR3 is encoded by further DNA sequences in the sample. The gene calls are TRBV7-3 and TRBJ1-1; D not resolved. Germline V lookup: CDR1 SGHTA, CDR2 FQGTGA. The germline V and J ends were trimmed by 0 bases and 1 base, with 3 bases remaining between them. The CDR3 sequence is 13 residues long. Here the CDR3 reads CASSLTRNTEAFF. In DNA, the CDR3 is TGTGCCAGCAGCTTAACTCGGAACACTGAAGCTTTCTTT.

V is TRBV11-2 and J is TRBJ1-2; maybe TRBD1 (6 bases). Germline V lookup: CDR1 SGHAT, CDR2 FQNNGV. V shed 5 bases and J shed 4 bases, with 8 bases lying between them. CDR3 size: 12 residues. The CDR3 sequence: CASSRDTYGYTF. Written as DNA, the CDR3 is TGTGCCAGCAGCCGGGACACCTATGGCTACACCTTC.

The V gene is TRBV10-3, the J gene TRBJ1-1; a possible D gene is TRBD1 (5 bases). Germline-derived CDR1 and CDR2 are ENHRY and SYGVKD. V gave up 6 bases and J gave up 5 bases, with 19 bases separating them. CDR3 size: 15 residues. CDR3 nucleotide sequence: TGTGCCATCAGCTCCGTTATGGGGGAGGGGACTGAAGCTTTCTTT. This gives the protein CAISSVMGEGTEAFF.

The chain joins TRBV2 to TRBJ1-1; no firm D call. Germline assignment: CDR1 SNHLY and CDR2 FYNNEI. Trimming shortened V by 6 bases and J by 5 bases, and 13 bases separated the two germline ends. This CDR3 region has 13 residues. The CDR3 reads CASSADSDTEAFF. In DNA, the CDR3 is TGTGCCAGCAGCGCGGACTCGGATACTGAAGCTTTCTTT.

This clone has just a few counts. The germline gene is not matched at one end of the junction; a read error may be the cause. This sequence joins TRBV7-9 and TRBJ2-7; the match to TRBD2 covers 7 bases. Per germline, CDR1 SEHNR and CDR2 FQNEAQ (reference sequence). The CDR3 loop spans 16 amino acids. The CDR3 bases are TGTTCCAGCAGCTTAGCGGGCCCAGGGAAGTTGGACGAGCAGTACTTC. Its translation: CSSSLAGPGKLDEQYF.

This clone was recorded once. V gene TRBV2 combines with J gene TRBJ2-7, with D hard to call. Germline V lookup: CDR1 SNHLY, CDR2 FYNNEI. V lost 4 bases and J 5 bases, leaving 6 bases between the germline ends. The CDR3 extends over 11 amino acids. Here the CDR3 DNA reads TGTGCCAGCAGTGTTTTAAACGAGCAGTACTTC. Amino acid sequence: CASSVLNEQYF.

This chain joins TRBV28 and TRBJ1-5; TRBD1 might be the D (6 bases). Germline values: CDR1 MDHEN, CDR2 SYDVKM. The CDR3 runs 15 residues. The V gene lost 5 bases and the J gene lost 2 bases, with 13 bases spanning the gap. As DNA, the CDR3 is TGTGCCAGCAGTCCTGGGGGGGCGGGCAATCAGCCCCAGCATTTT. Translation gives CASSPGGAGNQPQHF.